This T cell receptor (beta chain) came from a study of blood T cell repertoires in COVID-19. Background on the study: Both acute and convalescent COVID-19 samples were obtained from the United States, Italy and Spain. The cDNA or gDNA used as material had been derived from T cells, B-cell-depleted T cells, or PBMCs.

This CDR3 is built from 17 residues. With V trimmed by 5 bases and J by 7 bases, 14 bases remained unmatched. CDR1 MNHNY and CDR2 SVGAGI come from the germline V gene (reference sequence). Per the authors' pipeline: Reference gene primer amplification in the assay estimated nucleated cell counts. The assay was immunoSEQ multiplex PCR, and TCRdb's table has in-frame clones only and misses some. V, J and clone size derive from that table, while D and trimming were established from the DNA sequence. The sample shows 200,000 to 250,000 clones, 70% to 90% of them seen only once. Sequenced: peripheral blood. The chain combines TRBV6-6 with TRBJ2-1, with 10 positions matching TRBD1. The clonotype originates from a human donor in a cohort sampled during active COVID-19. The CDR3 sequence: CASSLPPGQGKSNEQFF. The CDR3 coding sequence is TGTGCCAGCAGTCTACCTCCGGGACAGGGGAAATCTAATGAGCAGTTCTTC.